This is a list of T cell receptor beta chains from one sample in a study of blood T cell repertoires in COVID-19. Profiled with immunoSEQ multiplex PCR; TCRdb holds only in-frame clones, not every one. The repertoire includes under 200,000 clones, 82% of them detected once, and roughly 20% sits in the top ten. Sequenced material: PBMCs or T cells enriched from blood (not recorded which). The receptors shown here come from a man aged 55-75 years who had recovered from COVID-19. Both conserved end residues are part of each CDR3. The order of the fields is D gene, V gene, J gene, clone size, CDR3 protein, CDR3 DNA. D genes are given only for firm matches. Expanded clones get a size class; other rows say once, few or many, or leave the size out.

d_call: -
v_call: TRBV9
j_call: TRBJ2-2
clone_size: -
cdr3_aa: CASQGNGGELFF
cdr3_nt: TGTGCCAGCCAGGGAAATGGCGGGGAGCTGTTTTTT

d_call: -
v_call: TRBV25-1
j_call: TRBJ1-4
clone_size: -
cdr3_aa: CASGDISEKLFF
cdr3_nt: TGTGCCAGCGGGGACATTTCTGAAAAACTGTTTTTT

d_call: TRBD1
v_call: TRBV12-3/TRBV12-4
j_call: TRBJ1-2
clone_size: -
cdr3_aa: CASSLATGYGYTF
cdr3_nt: TGTGCCAGCAGTTTAGCGACAGGGTATGGCTACACCTTC

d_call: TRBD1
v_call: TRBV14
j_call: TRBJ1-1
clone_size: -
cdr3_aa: CASSQRTGRNTEAFF
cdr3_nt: TGTGCCAGCAGCCAAAGGACAGGTCGGAACACTGAAGCTTTCTTT

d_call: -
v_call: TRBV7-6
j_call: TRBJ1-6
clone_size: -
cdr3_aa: CASSPVATPQDSPLHF
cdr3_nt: TGTGCCAGCAGCCCCGTCGCGACGCCTCAGGATTCACCCCTCCACTTT

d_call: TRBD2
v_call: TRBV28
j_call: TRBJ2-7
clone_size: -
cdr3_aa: CASTSELAGNYEQYF
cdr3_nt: TGTGCCAGCACTTCCGAGCTAGCGGGTAACTACGAGCAGTACTTC

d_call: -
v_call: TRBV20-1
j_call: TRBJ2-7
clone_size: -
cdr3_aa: CSARYSYEQYF
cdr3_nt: TGCAGTGCTAGATACTCCTACGAGCAGTACTTC

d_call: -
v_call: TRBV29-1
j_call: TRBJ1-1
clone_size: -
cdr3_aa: CSAGMSGAREAFF
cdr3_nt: TGCAGCGCTGGGATGAGTGGGGCGCGGGAAGCTTTCTTT

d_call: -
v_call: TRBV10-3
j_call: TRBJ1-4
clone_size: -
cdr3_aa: CAISEVGTGNEKLFF
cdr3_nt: TGTGCCATCAGTGAGGTTGGCACAGGGAATGAAAAACTGTTTTTT

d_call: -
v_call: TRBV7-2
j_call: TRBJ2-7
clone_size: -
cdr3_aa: CASSRQATYEQYF
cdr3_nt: TGTGCCAGCAGCAGACAGGCAACCTACGAGCAGTACTTC

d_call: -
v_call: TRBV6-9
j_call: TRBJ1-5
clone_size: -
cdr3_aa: CASSETGTPWNQPQHF
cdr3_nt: TGTGCCAGCAGTGAGACCGGGACACCGTGGAATCAGCCCCAGCATTTT

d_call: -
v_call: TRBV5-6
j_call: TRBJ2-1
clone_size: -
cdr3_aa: CASSLGSPYNEQFF
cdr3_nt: TGTGCCAGCAGCCTCGGGAGCCCTTACAATGAGCAGTTCTTC

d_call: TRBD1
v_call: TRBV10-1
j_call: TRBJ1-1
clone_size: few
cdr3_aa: CASGWRGHTEAFF
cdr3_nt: TGCGCCAGCGGATGGAGGGGGCACACTGAAGCTTTCTTT

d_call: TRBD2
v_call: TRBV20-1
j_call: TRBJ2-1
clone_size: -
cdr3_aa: CSASGGGLSNEQFF
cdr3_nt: TGCAGTGCTAGTGGGGGAGGGCTGAGCAATGAGCAGTTCTTC

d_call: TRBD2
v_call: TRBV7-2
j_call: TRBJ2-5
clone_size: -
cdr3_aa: CASSLPLAGAIQYF
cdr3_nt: TGTGCCAGCAGCTTACCACTAGCGGGAGCAATCCAGTACTTC

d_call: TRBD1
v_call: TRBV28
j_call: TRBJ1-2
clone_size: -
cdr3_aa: CASSGTDSPYNYGYTF
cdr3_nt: TGTGCCAGCTCCGGGACAGACTCACCCTATAACTATGGCTACACCTTC

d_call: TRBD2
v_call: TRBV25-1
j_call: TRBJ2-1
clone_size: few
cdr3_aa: CASKVGLAGYNEQFF
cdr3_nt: TGTGCCAGCAAAGTTGGGCTAGCGGGCTACAATGAGCAGTTCTTC

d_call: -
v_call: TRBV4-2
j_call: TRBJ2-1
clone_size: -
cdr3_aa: CASSAEDNEQFF
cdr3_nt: TGTGCCAGCAGCGCCGAGGACAATGAGCAGTTCTTC

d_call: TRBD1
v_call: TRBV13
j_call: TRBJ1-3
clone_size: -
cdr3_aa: CASSAGGNTIYF
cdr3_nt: TGTGCCAGCAGCGCAGGGGGGAACACCATATATTTT

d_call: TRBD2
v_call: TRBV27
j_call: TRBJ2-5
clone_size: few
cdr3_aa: CASSALGTSGGMEETQYF
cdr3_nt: TGTGCCAGCAGTGCTCTAGGGACTAGCGGGGGGATGGAAGAGACCCAGTACTTC

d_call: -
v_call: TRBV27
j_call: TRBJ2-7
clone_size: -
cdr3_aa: CASSWDKGVREQYF
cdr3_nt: TGTGCCAGCAGTTGGGATAAGGGGGTAAGAGAGCAGTACTTC

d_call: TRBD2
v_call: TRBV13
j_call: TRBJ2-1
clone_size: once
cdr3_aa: CASSPGLAGPYSYNEQFF
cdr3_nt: TGTGCCAGCAGCCCGGGACTAGCGGGACCATACTCCTACAATGAGCAGTTCTTC

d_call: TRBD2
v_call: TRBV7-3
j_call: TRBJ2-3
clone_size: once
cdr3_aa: CASSLAPPGGTTDTQYF
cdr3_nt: TGTGCCAGCAGCCTTGCCCCCCCGGGAGGCACCACAGATACGCAGTATTTT

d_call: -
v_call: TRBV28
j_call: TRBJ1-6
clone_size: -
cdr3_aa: CASLPGGARGNSPLHF
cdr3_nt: TGTGCCAGCCTCCCGGGGGGGGCGCGAGGTAATTCACCCCTCCACTTT

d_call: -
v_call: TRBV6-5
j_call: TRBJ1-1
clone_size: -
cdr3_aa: CASTRNTEAFF
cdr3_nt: TGTGCCAGCACGAGGAACACTGAAGCTTTCTTT

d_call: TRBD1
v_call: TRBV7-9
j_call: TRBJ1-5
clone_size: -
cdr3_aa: CASSDKTGGSSNQPQHF
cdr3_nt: TGTGCCAGCAGCGACAAGACAGGGGGGTCTAGCAATCAGCCCCAGCATTTT

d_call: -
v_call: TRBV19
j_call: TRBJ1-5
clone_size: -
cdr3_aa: CASSHARPQPQHF
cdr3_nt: TGTGCCAGTTCCCACGCGAGGCCCCAGCCCCAGCATTTT

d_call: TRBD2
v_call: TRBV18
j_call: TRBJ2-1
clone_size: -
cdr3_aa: CASSVGLAGGNEQFF
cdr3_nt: TGTGCCAGCTCGGTCGGTCTAGCGGGAGGGAATGAGCAGTTCTTC

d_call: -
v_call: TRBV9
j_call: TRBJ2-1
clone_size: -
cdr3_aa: CASSVEGRGPYNEQFF
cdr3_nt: TGTGCCAGCAGCGTAGAAGGGCGGGGGCCCTACAATGAGCAGTTCTTC

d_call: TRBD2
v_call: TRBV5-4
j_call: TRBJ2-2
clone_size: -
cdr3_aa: CASSPGLVKGLGELFF
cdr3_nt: TGTGCCAGCAGCCCTGGACTAGTAAAAGGTCTGGGGGAGCTGTTTTTT

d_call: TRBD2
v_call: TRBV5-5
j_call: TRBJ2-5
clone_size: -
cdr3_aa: CASSFLAGGETQYF
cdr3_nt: TGTGCCAGCAGCTTCTTAGCGGGGGGGGAGACCCAGTACTTC

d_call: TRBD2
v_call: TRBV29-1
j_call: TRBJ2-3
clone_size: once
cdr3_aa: CSVEERERSTDTQYF
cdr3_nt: TGCAGCGTTGAGGAGCGGGAGAGGAGCACAGATACGCAGTATTTT

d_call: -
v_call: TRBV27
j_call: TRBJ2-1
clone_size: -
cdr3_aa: CASKQTDRYNNEQFF
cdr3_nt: TGTGCCAGCAAACAAACCGACAGGTACAACAATGAGCAGTTCTTC

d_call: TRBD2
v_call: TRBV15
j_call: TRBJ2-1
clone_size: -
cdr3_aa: CATRPGPPSGNEQFF
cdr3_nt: TGTGCCACCAGGCCGGGACCTCCTAGCGGGAATGAGCAGTTCTTC

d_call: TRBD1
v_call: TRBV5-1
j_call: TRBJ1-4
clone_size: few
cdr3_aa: CASSLGSTGNEKLFF
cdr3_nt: TGCGCCAGCAGCTTGGGTTCGACAGGGAATGAAAAACTGTTTTTT

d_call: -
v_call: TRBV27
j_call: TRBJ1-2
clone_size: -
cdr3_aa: CASSFFLGGNGYTF
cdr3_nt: TGTGCCAGCAGTTTTTTCCTCGGGGGGAATGGCTACACCTTC

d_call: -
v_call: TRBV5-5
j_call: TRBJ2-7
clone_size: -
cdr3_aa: CASSPERLAYEQYF
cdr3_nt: TGTGCCAGCAGCCCTGAGAGGCTGGCCTACGAGCAGTACTTC

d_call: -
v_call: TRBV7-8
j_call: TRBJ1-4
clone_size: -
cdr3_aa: CASSLNPSPAGTNEKLFF
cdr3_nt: TGTGCCAGCAGCTTAAATCCCTCCCCGGCAGGGACTAATGAAAAACTGTTTTTT

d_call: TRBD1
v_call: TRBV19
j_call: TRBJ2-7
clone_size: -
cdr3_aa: CASSRDRLAYEQYF
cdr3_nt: TGTGCCAGTAGTAGGGACAGACTCGCCTACGAGCAGTACTTC

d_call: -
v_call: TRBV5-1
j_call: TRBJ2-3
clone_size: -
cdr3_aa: CASSLVRGGEDTQYF
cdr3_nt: TGCGCCAGCAGCTTGGTGCGAGGGGGGGAAGATACGCAGTATTTT

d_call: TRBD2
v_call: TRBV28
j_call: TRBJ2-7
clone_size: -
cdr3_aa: CASSFSGSGSYEQYF
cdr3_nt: TGTGCCAGCAGTTTCAGCGGGAGTGGATCCTACGAGCAGTACTTC

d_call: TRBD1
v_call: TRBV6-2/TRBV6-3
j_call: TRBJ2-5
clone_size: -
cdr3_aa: CAISGQGLQETQYF
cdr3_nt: TGTGCCATCAGTGGACAGGGTCTACAAGAGACCCAGTACTTC

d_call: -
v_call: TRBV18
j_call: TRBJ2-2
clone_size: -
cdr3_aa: CASSPPVDTGELFF
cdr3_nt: TGTGCCAGCTCACCACCGGTAGACACCGGGGAGCTGTTTTTT

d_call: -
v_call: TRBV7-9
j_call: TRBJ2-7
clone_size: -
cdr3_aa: CASSSPAGHDSYEQYF
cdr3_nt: TGTGCCAGCAGCTCACCCGCCGGACACGACTCCTACGAGCAGTACTTC

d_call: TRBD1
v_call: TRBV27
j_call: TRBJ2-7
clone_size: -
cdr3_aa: CASSAGTGTFPLYEQYF
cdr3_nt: TGTGCCAGCAGTGCCGGGACAGGGACTTTCCCCCTCTACGAGCAGTACTTC

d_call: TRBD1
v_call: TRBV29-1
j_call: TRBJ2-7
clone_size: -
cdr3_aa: CSVEDTDRGYEQYF
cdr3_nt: TGCAGCGTTGAAGATACGGACAGGGGCTACGAGCAGTACTTC